The entry that follows covers one T cell receptor (beta chain) sequence. Its antigen remains unidentified. Trimming stripped 4 bases from V and 0 bases from J, with 4 bases between. CDR1 SNHLY and CDR2 FYNNEI come from the germline V gene. This CDR3 comprises 13 residues. TCRdb keeps only in-frame clones here, not all; method: immunoSEQ multiplex PCR. The table lists 350,000 to 450,000 clones, roughly 94% of them singletons. This sample was taken from a study of Ad26.COV2.S vaccination and SARS-CoV-2 variants. General study results and limits: Substantial response breadth was reportedly seen for spike-specific CD8+ and CD4+ T cells after vaccination.

Sequenced material: peripheral blood, taken after recovery from COVID-19. The V gene is TRBV2, the J gene TRBJ2-1; D is undetermined. The sequence derives from a human donor who had recovered from COVID-19. CDR3 nucleotide sequence: TGTGCCAGCAGTGTGGGCTCCTACAATGAGCAGTTCTTC. Amino acids: CASSVGSYNEQFF.